This entry concerns a single TCR beta chain. The use of a sample-barcoded 5' primer and a J-beta primer mix characterized a second PCR of roughly 6 to 11 cycles. TCRdb re-analysed the 5' RACE reads in MiXCR, keeping a single row per CDR3 protein. The repertoire holds 1.5 million to 2 million distinct CDR3 sequences, with over 25% as singletons. Per the germline V gene, CDR1 is LGHDT and CDR2 is YNNKEL (reference sequence). The CDR3 is 16 residues long. The sample originates from a study of blood T cells in healthy people across ages. This clonotype originated in a woman aged 25 to 39 in good health. This chain uses TRBV3-1 with TRBJ2-5, with 9 nucleotides matching TRBD1. The end of the DNA is better explained by TRBJ2-7, so the J call may be wrong. The sample was blood. The CDR3 nucleotides read TGTGCCAGCAGCCCCTCCCTTGGACAGGGGAACCACGAGCAGTACTTC. It translates to CASSPSLGQGNHEQYF.